This entry lists 22 T cell receptor beta chains sequenced from one sample in a study of T cells in Graves' hyperthyroidism and ophthalmopathy. RNA transcripts yielded amplified TCR beta CDR3 regions. Researchers ran a first-round RT-PCR on the TCR CDR3 using the HTBI primer set. TCRdb called the multiplex PCR reads again in MiXCR, with one record for every CDR3 protein. The sample shows about 420,000 distinct CDR3 sequences, 15% to 18% of them seen only once. What was sequenced was blood. These receptors all stem from a woman under 30 with Graves' hyperthyroidism.

This clonotype was seen at least ten times. As DNA, the CDR3 is TGTGCCAGCAGTTTCTCCGGGACAGGGGCGATGGGCCAGCATTTT. It codes for CASSFSGTGAMGQHF. The rearrangement joins TRBV28 to TRBJ1-5; 10 bases are a match to TRBD1. Germline lookup yields CDR1 MDHEN and CDR2 SYDVKM. Trimming took 3 bases from V and 12 from J; bases not matched to a gene: 11. The CDR3 loop spans 15 amino acids.

There are many counts of this clonotype. V usage is TRBV29-1 and J usage is TRBJ1-5, with a tentative D call TRBD1 (5 bases). The V gene's germline CDR1 is SQVTM and CDR2 ANQGSEA. The CDR3 length is 13 residues. V dropped 4 bases and J dropped 2 bases, with 9 bases sitting between them. The CDR3 nucleotides are TGCAGCGTTGCAGCGGGGCGCAATCAGCCCCAGCATTTT. This gives the protein CSVAAGRNQPQHF. The variable domain in full, with the rest retrieved from reference TRBV29-1 and TRBJ1-5, is SAVISQKPSRDICQRGTSLTIQCQVDSQVTMMFWYRQQPGQSLTLIATANQGSEATYESGFVIDKFPISRPNLTFSTLTVSNMSPEDSSIYLCSVAAGRNQPQHFGDGTRLSIL.

This rearrangement joins TRBV2 to TRBJ1-1, with 9 bases aligning to TRBD1. The CDR3 runs to 15 residues. Unmatched junction bases numbered 9, after V lost 6 bases and J lost 4 bases. Germline CDR1 is SNHLY and CDR2 is FYNNEI. The CDR3 reads CASSDRDRAGTEAFF. The DNA for the CDR3 is TGTGCCAGCAGCGACCGGGACAGGGCTGGCACTGAAGCTTTCTTT.

This clonotype occurred many times. The CDR3 bases are TGTGCCACCCAATGGGGGGGGGCCAACGGGGAGCTGTTTTTT. It translates to CATQWGGANGELFF. The chain carries TRBV5-6 and TRBJ2-2; TRBD2 is a possible D gene (7 bases). The length of the CDR3 is 14 residues. V lost 9 bases, J lost 7 bases, and 19 bases lay in between. CDR1 and CDR2 from the germline V gene are SGHDT and YYEEEE.

The chain joins TRBV20-1 to TRBJ2-7; tentative D call: TRBD2 (6 bases). This CDR3 region has 13 residues. Germline V CDR1 and CDR2: DFQATT, SNEGSKA (reference sequence). V gave up 1 base and J gave up 6 bases, with 13 bases separating them. The CDR3 protein is CSARGGGGAEQYF. CDR3 DNA: TGCAGTGCTAGAGGGGGAGGTGGCGCCGAGCAGTACTTC.

In this sample, this clonotype turned up a few times. The J gene is TRBJ2-1, the V gene TRBV19; 7 bases are shared with TRBD1. Germline CDR1 LNHDA, CDR2 SQIVND (reference sequence). Germline trimming cut 3 bases from V and 3 bases from J; bases unmatched to any gene: 2. There are 14 residues in the CDR3. The DNA for the CDR3 is TGTGCCAGTAGTATCAGACAGGGCTACAATGAGCAGTTCTTC. Protein product: CASSIRQGYNEQFF.

The table lists this clonotype with many counts. The chain is built from TRBV14 and TRBJ1-5; D is undetermined. V lost 1 base and J lost 6, with 4 bases in between. The CDR3 extends over 12 amino acids. Germline CDR1 is SGHDN and CDR2 is FVKESK. CDR3 in amino acids: CASSQGRQPQHF. CDR3 sequence (DNA): TGTGCCAGCAGCCAAGGTCGTCAGCCCCAGCATTTT.

This clonotype has only a few counts. This rearrangement joins TRBV9 to TRBJ1-4; a weak D match, TRBD1 (5 bases). This CDR3 comprises 14 residues. Per the germline V gene, CDR1 is SGDLS and CDR2 is YYNGEE. V lost 0 bases to trimming and J lost 10 bases, with 13 bases between them. CDR3 nucleotide sequence: TGTGCCAGCAGCGTAGGACAGTCCGCGGGAAAACTGTTTTTT. This translates into CASSVGQSAGKLFF.

This clonotype was seen repeatedly, ten times or more. This rearrangement joins TRBV7-3 to TRBJ2-5; tentative D call: TRBD2 (6 bases). This CDR3 is 14 amino acids long. Trimming shortened V by 4 bases and J by 4 bases, and 13 bases separated the two germline ends. Germline CDR1 reads SGHTA; CDR2 reads FQGTGA. The CDR3 spells CASSSDGTPETQYF. For the CDR3, the DNA is TGTGCCAGCAGCTCCGACGGGACTCCAGAGACCCAGTACTTC.

The chain uses TRBV4-1 and TRBJ1-4, with TRBD1 matching over 7 bases. This CDR3 is 17 amino acids long. Germline V lookup: CDR1 MGHRA, CDR2 YSYEKL. V lost 1 base, J lost 3 bases, and 8 bases stayed unmatched. The CDR3: CASSQVGEGTANEKLFF. CDR3 in DNA: TGCGCCAGCAGCCAAGTAGGAGAGGGGACAGCTAATGAAAAACTGTTTTTT.

In its sample, this clonotype was seen many times. The J gene is TRBJ2-3, the V gene TRBV10-3, with TRBD2 matching over 9 bases. J gave up 2 bases and V 4 bases, and 4 bases lay outside the gene matches. Germline V CDR1 and CDR2: ENHRY, SYGVKD. This CDR3 has 15 residues. CDR3 DNA: TGTGCCATCAGTGTACTAGCGGGTACCACAGATACGCAGTATTTT. This translates into CAISVLAGTTDTQYF.

This clonotype was observed at least ten times. This chain connects TRBV5-1 to TRBJ1-2, with D perhaps TRBD1 (5 bases). This CDR3 contains 13 residues. Germline loops: CDR1 SGHRS, CDR2 YFSETQ. The germline V and J ends were trimmed by 4 bases and 8 bases, with 15 bases remaining between them. This chain's CDR3 is CASSQGLGEGYTF. CDR3 coding DNA: TGCGCCAGCAGCCAGGGCTTGGGAGAGGGCTACACCTTC. Using reference TRBV5-1 and TRBJ1-2 for the parts outside the CDR3, the full variable domain is KAGVTQTPRYLIKTRGQQVTLSCSPISGHRSVSWYQQTPGQGLQFLFEYFSETQRNKGNFPGRFSGRQFSNSRSEMNVSTLELGDSALYLCASSQGLGEGYTFGSGTRLTVV.

This clonotype was seen ten or more times. Written as DNA, the CDR3 is TGTGCCAGCAGAGCCAGGGGGCAGGGAACTTATAGCAATCAGCCCCAGCATTTT. Translation gives CASRARGQGTYSNQPQHF. The chain links TRBV27 to TRBJ1-5; 8 positions match TRBD1. The ends lost 6 bases at V and 0 bases at J; junction bases unmatched: 13. Germline V gene lookup returns CDR1 MNHEY and CDR2 SMNVEV (reference sequence). CDR3 length equals 18 residues.

The table lists this clonotype with a few counts. This sequence may be a read error, since a much larger clone differs from it by one base. The CDR3 end shows no conserved phenylalanine or tryptophan, and so a read error is likely. The chain uses TRBV11-3 and TRBJ2-1; tentatively, D is TRBD1 (6 bases). Germline CDR1 reads SGHNT; CDR2 reads YENEEA. Trimming removed 5 bases at V and 8 bases at J, with 13 bases between. The CDR3 covers 13 residues. The CDR3 DNA reads as TGTGCCAGCAGCCCCCGGGACACCCATGAGCAGTTCCTC. Its translation: CASSPRDTHEQFL.

This chain joins TRBV5-1 and TRBJ2-7; 13 bases align to TRBD2. Germline V CDR1 and CDR2: SGHRS, YFSETQ. The V gene end was trimmed by 3 bases and the J gene end by 4 bases; junction bases not matched to a gene: 4. The CDR3 sequence is 15 residues long. This CDR3 reads CASSWGLAGMYEQYF. The CDR3 DNA reads TGCGCCAGCAGCTGGGGACTAGCGGGAATGTACGAGCAGTACTTC. Full variable domain (missing parts from reference TRBV5-1 and TRBJ2-7): KAGVTQTPRYLIKTRGQQVTLSCSPISGHRSVSWYQQTPGQGLQFLFEYFSETQRNKGNFPGRFSGRQFSNSRSEMNVSTLELGDSALYLCASSWGLAGMYEQYFGPGTRLTVT.

This clonotype appeared a few times. This chain uses TRBV5-6 with TRBJ1-2; perhaps TRBD1 as D (6 bases). The germline CDR1 and CDR2 sequences are SGHDT and YYEEEE. This CDR3 has 14 amino acids. Trimming cost V 0 bases and J 4 bases, with 10 bases left between them. The CDR3 bases are TGTGCCAGCAGCTTGGGGCGCAGGGGCTATGGCTACACCTTC. Protein product: CASSLGRRGYGYTF.

This clonotype was detected ten times or more. This sequence joins TRBV20-1 and TRBJ2-1; D gene ambiguous. The CDR3 has 12 residues. V lost 2 bases and J 6 bases, leaving 8 bases between the germline ends. CDR1 and CDR2 (germline): DFQATT, SNEGSKA (reference sequence). The CDR3 DNA follows: TGCAGTGCTAGATTTCGTACCAATGAGCAGTTCTTC. It is translated as CSARFRTNEQFF.

The chain employs TRBV4-1 and TRBJ2-2; no firm D call. The V end lost 4 bases, the J end lost 4 bases, and 7 bases lay between the germline ends. In germline, CDR1 is MGHRA, CDR2 YSYEKL. The CDR3 consists of 13 residues. The chain's CDR3 is CASSPHSTGELFF. As DNA, the CDR3 is TGCGCCAGCAGCCCCCATTCCACCGGGGAGCTGTTTTTT.

The chain has TRBV11-2 and TRBJ2-5; 7 positions match TRBD2. Trimming removed 1 base from V and 4 bases from J; junction bases left unmatched: 15. The CDR3 loop spans 18 amino acids. From germline, CDR1 is SGHAT and CDR2 FQNNGV. The CDR3 loop is CASSLGLSAGWGGETQYF. The DNA for the CDR3 is TGTGCCAGCAGCTTAGGGTTATCCGCGGGATGGGGGGGAGAGACCCAGTACTTC.

This clonotype was detected many times. The chain joins TRBV3-1 to TRBJ2-5; 8 nucleotides match TRBD1. The V segment lost 5 bases and the J segment 13 bases; nucleotides outside the gene matches: 6. Germline V gene lookup returns CDR1 LGHDT and CDR2 YNNKEL (reference sequence). This CDR3 has 11 residues. This chain's CDR3 is CASSFQGALYF. Written as DNA, the CDR3 is TGTGCCAGCAGCTTCCAGGGGGCCCTGTACTTC.

The chain uses TRBV4-2 and TRBJ1-4; perhaps TRBD1 as D (6 bases). CDR1 is LGHNA, CDR2 YNFKEQ, per germline. The CDR3 contains 15 residues. V lost 2 bases to trimming and J lost 4 bases, with 11 bases between them. CDR3 sequence reads: CASSQPGQFNEKLFF. The DNA of the CDR3 is TGTGCCAGCAGCCAACCCGGACAGTTTAATGAAAAACTGTTTTTT.

This clonotype was seen repeatedly, ten times or more. The V and J genes are TRBV7-6 and TRBJ2-7, with D possibly matching TRBD2 (5 bases). V lost 1 base and J lost 2, with 12 bases in between. Germline lookup yields CDR1 SGHVS and CDR2 FNYEAQ. The CDR3 extends over 15 amino acids. Here the CDR3 reads CASSLEVAGAYEQYF. The CDR3, as DNA: TGTGCCAGCAGCTTAGAGGTGGCGGGCGCCTACGAGCAGTACTTC.